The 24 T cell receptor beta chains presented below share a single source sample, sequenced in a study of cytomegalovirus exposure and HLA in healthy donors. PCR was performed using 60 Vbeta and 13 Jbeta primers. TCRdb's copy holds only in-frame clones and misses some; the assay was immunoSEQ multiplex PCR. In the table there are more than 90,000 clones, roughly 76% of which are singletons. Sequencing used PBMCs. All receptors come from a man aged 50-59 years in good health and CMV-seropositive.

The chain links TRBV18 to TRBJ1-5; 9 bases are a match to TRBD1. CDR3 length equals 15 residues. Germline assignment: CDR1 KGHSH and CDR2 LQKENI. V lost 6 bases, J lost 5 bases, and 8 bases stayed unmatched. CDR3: CASSQGQGTYQPQHF. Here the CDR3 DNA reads TGTGCCAGCTCCCAAGGACAGGGGACCTATCAGCCCCAGCATTTT.

CDR3 bases: TGTGCCATCAGAACGACAGGGACGGCGAACACTGAAGCTTTCTTT. It specifies CAIRTTGTANTEAFF. The chain couples TRBV10-3 to TRBJ1-1; 7 nucleotides agree with TRBD1. The CDR3 totals 15 residues. The junction had 8 bases not matched to a gene; V was cut back by 6 bases and J by 1 base. Germline values: CDR1 ENHRY, CDR2 SYGVKD.

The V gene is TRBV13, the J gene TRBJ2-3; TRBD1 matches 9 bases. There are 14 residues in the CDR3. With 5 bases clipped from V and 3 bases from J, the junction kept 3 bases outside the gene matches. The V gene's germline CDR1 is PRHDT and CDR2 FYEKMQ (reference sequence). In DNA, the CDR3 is TGTGCCAGCAGCCTCGGGACAGGGACAGATACGCAGTATTTT. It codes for CASSLGTGTDTQYF. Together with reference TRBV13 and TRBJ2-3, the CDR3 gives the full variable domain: AAGVIQSPRHLIKEKRETATLKCYPIPRHDTVYWYQQGPGQDPQFLISFYEKMQSDKGSIPDRFSAQQFSDYHSELNMSSLELGDSALYFCASSLGTGTDTQYFGPGTRLTVL.

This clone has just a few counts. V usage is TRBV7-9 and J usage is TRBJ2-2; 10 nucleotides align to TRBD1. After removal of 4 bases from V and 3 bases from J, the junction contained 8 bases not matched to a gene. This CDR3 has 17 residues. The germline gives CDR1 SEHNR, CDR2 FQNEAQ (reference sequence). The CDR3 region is CASSSLTGTGDTGELFF. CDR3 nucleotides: TGTGCCAGCAGCTCTCTGACCGGGACAGGGGACACCGGGGAGCTGTTTTTT.

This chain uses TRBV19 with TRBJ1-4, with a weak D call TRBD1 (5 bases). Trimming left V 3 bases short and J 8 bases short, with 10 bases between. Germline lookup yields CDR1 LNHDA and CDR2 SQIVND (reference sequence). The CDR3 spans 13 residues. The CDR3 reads CASSIWGDEKLFF. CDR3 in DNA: TGTGCCAGTAGTATTTGGGGGGACGAAAAACTGTTTTTT.

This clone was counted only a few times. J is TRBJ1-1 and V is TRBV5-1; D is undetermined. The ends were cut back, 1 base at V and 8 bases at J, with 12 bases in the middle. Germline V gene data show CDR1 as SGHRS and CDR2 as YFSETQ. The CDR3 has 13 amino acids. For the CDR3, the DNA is TGCGCCAGCAGCTTGACCCCAACGGGGGAAGCTTTCTTT. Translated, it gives CASSLTPTGEAFF.

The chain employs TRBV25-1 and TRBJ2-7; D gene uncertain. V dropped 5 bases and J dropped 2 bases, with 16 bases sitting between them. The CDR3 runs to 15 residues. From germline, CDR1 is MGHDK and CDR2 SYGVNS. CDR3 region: CASSSTSNSPYEQYF. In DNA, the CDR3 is TGTGCCAGCAGTTCCACGTCAAATAGCCCCTACGAGCAGTACTTC.

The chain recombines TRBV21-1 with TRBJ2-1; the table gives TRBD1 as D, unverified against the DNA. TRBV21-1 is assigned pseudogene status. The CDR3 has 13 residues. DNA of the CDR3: TGTGCCAGCCCCAGGACAGGGGGATATGAGCAGTTCTTC. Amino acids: CASPRTGGYEQFF.

This chain's CDR3 is CASSVGDFNEQFF. The DNA of the CDR3 is TGTGCCAGCAGCGTAGGGGACTTCAATGAGCAGTTCTTC. The genes are TRBV9 and TRBJ2-1; TRBD2 is a possible D gene (6 bases). CDR3 length: 13 amino acids. V lost 0 bases and J 6 bases, leaving 7 bases between the germline ends. From germline, CDR1 is SGDLS and CDR2 YYNGEE.

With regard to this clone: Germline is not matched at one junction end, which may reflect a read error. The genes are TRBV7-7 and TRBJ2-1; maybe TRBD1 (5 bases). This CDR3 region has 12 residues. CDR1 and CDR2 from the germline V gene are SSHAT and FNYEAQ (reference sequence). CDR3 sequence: CASSPGKGEQFF. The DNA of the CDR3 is TGTGCTAGCAGCCCAGGGAAAGGTGAGCAGTTCTTC.

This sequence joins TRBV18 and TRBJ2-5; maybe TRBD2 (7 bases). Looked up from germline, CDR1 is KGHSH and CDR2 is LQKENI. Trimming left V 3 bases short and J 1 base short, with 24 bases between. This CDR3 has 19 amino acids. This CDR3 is CASSPRFGGTPGGQETQYF. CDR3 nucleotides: TGTGCCAGCTCACCTCGCTTCGGGGGGACACCGGGTGGCCAAGAGACCCAGTACTTC. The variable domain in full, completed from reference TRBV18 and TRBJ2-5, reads NAGVMQNPRHLVRRRGQEARLRCSPMKGHSHVYWYRQLPEEGLKFMVYLQKENIIDESGMPKERFSAEFPKEGPSILRIQQVVRGDSAAYFCASSPRFGGTPGGQETQYFGPGTRLLVL.

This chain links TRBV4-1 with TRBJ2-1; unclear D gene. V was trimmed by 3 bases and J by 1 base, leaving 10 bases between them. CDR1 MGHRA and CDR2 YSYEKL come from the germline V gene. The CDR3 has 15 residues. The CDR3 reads CASSHVPGSYNEQFF. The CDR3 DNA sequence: TGCGCCAGCAGCCATGTTCCGGGTTCCTACAATGAGCAGTTCTTC.

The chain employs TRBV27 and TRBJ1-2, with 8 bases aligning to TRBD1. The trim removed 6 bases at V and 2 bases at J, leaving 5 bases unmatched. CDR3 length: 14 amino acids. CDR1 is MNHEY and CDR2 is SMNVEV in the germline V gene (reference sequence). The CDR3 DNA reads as TGTGCCAGCAGCGGACAGGGCAGGAACTATGGCTACACCTTC. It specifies CASSGQGRNYGYTF.

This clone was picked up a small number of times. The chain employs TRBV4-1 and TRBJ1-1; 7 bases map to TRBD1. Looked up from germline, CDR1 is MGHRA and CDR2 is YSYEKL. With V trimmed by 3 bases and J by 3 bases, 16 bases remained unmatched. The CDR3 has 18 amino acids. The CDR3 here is CASSHALGTANRDTEAFF. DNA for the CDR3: TGCGCCAGCAGCCACGCCCTAGGGACAGCCAACAGGGACACTGAAGCTTTCTTT.

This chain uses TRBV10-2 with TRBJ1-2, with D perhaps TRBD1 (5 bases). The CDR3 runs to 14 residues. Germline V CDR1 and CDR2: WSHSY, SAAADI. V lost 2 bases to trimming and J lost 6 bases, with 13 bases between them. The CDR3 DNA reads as TGCGCCAGCAGTGAGGTAGGGGTAATAGATGGCTACACCTTC. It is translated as CASSEVGVIDGYTF.

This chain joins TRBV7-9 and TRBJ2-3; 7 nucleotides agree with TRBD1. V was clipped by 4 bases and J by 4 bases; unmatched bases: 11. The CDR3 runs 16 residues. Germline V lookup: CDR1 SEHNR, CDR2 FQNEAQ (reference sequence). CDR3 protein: CASSSLVGDRADTQYF. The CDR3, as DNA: TGTGCCAGCAGCTCCTTGGTAGGGGACAGAGCAGATACGCAGTATTTT.

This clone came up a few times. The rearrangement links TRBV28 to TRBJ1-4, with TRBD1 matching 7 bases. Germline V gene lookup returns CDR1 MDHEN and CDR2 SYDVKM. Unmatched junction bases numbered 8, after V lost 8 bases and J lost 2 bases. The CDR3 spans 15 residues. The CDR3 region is CASRTGPPTNEKLFF. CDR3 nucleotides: TGTGCCAGCCGGACAGGTCCCCCGACTAATGAAAAACTGTTTTTT.

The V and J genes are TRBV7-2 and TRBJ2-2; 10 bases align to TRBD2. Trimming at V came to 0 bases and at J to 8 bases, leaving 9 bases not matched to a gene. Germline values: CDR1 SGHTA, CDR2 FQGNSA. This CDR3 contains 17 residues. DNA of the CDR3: TGTGCCAGCAGCTTAGCGTCCCTAGCGGGAGCATATGGGGAGCTGTTTTTT. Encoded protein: CASSLASLAGAYGELFF.

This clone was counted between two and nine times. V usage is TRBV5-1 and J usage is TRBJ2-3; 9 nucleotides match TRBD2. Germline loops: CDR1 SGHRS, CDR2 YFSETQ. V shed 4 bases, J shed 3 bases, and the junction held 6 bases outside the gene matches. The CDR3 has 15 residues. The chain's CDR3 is CASSPAGGRTDTQYF. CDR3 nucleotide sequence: TGCGCCAGCAGCCCCGCGGGGGGGCGGACAGATACGCAGTATTTT. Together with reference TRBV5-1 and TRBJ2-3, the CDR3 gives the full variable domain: KAGVTQTPRYLIKTRGQQVTLSCSPISGHRSVSWYQQTPGQGLQFLFEYFSETQRNKGNFPGRFSGRQFSNSRSEMNVSTLELGDSALYLCASSPAGGRTDTQYFGPGTRLTVL.

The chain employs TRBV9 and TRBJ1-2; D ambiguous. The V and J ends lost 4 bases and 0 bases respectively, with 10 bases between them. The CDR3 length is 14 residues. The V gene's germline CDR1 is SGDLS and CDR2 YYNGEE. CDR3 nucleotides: TGTGCCAGCAGCTTCCTCGGGACTAACTATGGCTACACCTTC. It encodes CASSFLGTNYGYTF.

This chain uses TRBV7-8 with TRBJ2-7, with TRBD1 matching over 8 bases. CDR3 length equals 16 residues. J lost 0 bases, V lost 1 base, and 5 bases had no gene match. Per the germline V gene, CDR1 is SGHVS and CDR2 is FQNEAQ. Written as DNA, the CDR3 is TGTGCCAGCAGCTTAGGACAGGGGATACCCTCCTACGAGCAGTACTTC. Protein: CASSLGQGIPSYEQYF.

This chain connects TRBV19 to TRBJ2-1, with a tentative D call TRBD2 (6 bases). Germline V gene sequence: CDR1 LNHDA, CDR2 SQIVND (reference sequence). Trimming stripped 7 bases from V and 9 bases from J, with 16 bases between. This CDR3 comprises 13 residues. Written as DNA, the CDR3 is TGTGCCAGTAACGGGGGTCTCTTTGGTGAGCAGTTCTTC. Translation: CASNGGLFGEQFF.

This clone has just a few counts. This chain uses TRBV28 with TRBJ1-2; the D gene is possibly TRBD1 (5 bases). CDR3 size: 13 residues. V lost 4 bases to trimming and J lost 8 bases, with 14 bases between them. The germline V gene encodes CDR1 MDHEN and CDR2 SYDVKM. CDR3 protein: CASSSVSGRGYTF. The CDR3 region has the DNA TGTGCCAGCAGTTCCGTCTCAGGGCGCGGCTACACCTTC.

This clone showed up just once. The CDR3 DNA sequence: TGTGCCAGCAGCCTCCAGGGGGCCAACGAGCAGTACTTC. The encoded protein is CASSLQGANEQYF. This chain joins TRBV11-3 and TRBJ2-7; 8 nucleotides match TRBD1. The CDR3 is made up of 13 amino acids. Germline CDR1 SGHNT, CDR2 YENEEA. Trimming removed 5 bases from V and 5 bases from J; junction bases left unmatched: 5. Using reference TRBV11-3 and TRBJ2-7 for the parts outside the CDR3, the full variable domain is EAGVVQSPRYKIIEKKQPVAFWCNPISGHNTLYWYLQNLGQGPELLIRYENEEAVDDSQLPKDRFSAERLKGVDSTLKIQPAELGDSAVYLCASSLQGANEQYFGPGTRLTVT.